This T cell receptor (beta chain) was identified in a study of T-cell memory formation after mild COVID-19. A 5'RACE reaction primed in the constant segment made cDNA libraries of TCR alpha and TCR beta, and these carried sample barcodes and UMIs. Each CDR3 protein gets one entry after TCRdb re-called the 5' RACE reads with MiXCR. Among about 390,000 distinct CDR3 sequences listed, 15% to 20% were seen once. The study's findings and limits: Some clones that responded turned up in pre-infection memory, which suggests that cross-reactive memory joined in. Clones contracting across day 15 to 85 had a balanced CD4/CD8 profile; later expanding clones leaned CD4+. Researchers report contracting CD4+ clones mostly in CM and EM, with CD8+ clones in EMRA.

This clonotype came up many times. Its antigen remains unknown. With V trimmed by 4 bases and J by 1 base, 6 bases remained unmatched. In germline, CDR1 is SGHRS, CDR2 YFSETQ. The CDR3 runs 15 residues. Sequenced input: PBMCs or a T cell subset sorted from them (not recorded which). The chain has TRBV5-1 and TRBJ2-7; 9 nucleotides align to TRBD1. The TCR was taken from a man between 18 and 35 years old who had mild COVID-19 (a few samples of this study predate the infection). Cell type and time point are not known. CDR3 DNA: TGCGCCAGCAGCCCAGCAGGGACAGGGTCCTACGAGCAGTACTTC. This gives the protein CASSPAGTGSYEQYF.